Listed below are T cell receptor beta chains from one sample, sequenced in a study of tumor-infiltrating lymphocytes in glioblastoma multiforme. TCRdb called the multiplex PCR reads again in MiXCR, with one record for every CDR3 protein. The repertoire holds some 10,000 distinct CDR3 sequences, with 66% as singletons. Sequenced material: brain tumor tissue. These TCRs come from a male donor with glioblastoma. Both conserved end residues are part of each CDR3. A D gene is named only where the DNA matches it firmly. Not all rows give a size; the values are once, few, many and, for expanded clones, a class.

DNA: TGCAGCGTCCGTAGGGGGGCTGGACCCGGGGAGCTGTTGTTT
CDR3: CSVRRGAGPGELLF
size: few
J: TRBJ2-2
V: TRBV29-1
D: .

DNA: TGTGCCATCAGAGAGTACTTATCAGCGGCGGTACAGGGTCCCAACGAGCAGTACTTC
CDR3: CAIREYLSAAVQGPNEQYF
size: .
J: TRBJ2-7
V: TRBV10-3
D: .

DNA: TGCAGCGTTGAAGGGGGTGAGGGGATTCGGGATGAGCAGTTCTTC
CDR3: CSVEGGEGIRDEQFF
size: .
J: TRBJ2-1
V: TRBV29-1
D: .

DNA: TGTGCCAGCAGCCCTGGGAGTGCAGATACGCAGTTTTTT
CDR3: CASSPGSADTQFF
size: .
J: TRBJ2-3
V: TRBV13
D: .

DNA: TGTGCCAGTAGTATGCTAGCGGGCCCCTACAATGAGCAGTTCTTC
CDR3: CASSMLAGPYNEQFF
size: many
J: TRBJ2-1
V: TRBV19
D: TRBD2

DNA: TGCGCCAGCAGTGAGTGGGGTACGCAGAACTTC
CDR3: CASSEWGTQNF
size: .
J: TRBJ2-7
V: TRBV10-2
D: .

DNA: TGTGCCAGCAGCCCCGGACAGGGTGAGCAGTTCTTC
CDR3: CASSPGQGEQFF
size: .
J: TRBJ2-1
V: TRBV11-3
D: TRBD1

DNA: TGTGCCAGCAGCTTGTTGGTGGCGGGGTACCAAGAGACCCAGTACTTC
CDR3: CASSLLVAGYQETQYF
size: once
J: TRBJ2-5
V: TRBV5-6
D: .

DNA: TGTGCCAGCAGTTACGATTCCCTAGCCCACGAACAGTACTTC
CDR3: CASSYDSLAHEQYF
size: .
J: TRBJ2-7
V: TRBV6-5
D: .

DNA: TGTGCCAGCAGTTTCCTGGGACAGGCGGCCAAGCCCCTCCACTTT
CDR3: CASSFLGQAAKPLHF
size: medium-sized
J: TRBJ1-6
V: TRBV28
D: TRBD1

DNA: TGTGCCAGCAGCTACCCTCGGACTAGCGGGAGTAACACCGGGGAGCTGTTTTTT
CDR3: CASSYPRTSGSNTGELFF
size: .
J: TRBJ2-2
V: TRBV11-2
D: TRBD2

DNA: .
CDR3: CASSQVVAGGSGGTQHF
size: once
J: TRBJ2-5
V: TRBV4-1
D: .

DNA: TGCGGCATTGGGGGGCGGCAGGGGGGCAATGAGCAATTCTTC
CDR3: CGIGGRQGGNEQFF
size: .
J: TRBJ2-1
V: TRBV29-1
D: .

DNA: TGTGCCAGCAGCCAGCTAACGGGACACTCTTACGAGCAGTACTTC
CDR3: CASSQLTGHSYEQYF
size: many
J: TRBJ2-7
V: TRBV11-2
D: .

DNA: TGTGCCAGCAGTTTTGCCGAGGAAAGCAATGAGCAGTTCTTC
CDR3: CASSFAEESNEQFF
size: .
J: TRBJ2-1
V: TRBV6-5
D: .

DNA: TGTGCCAGGAGCCCCCCGACTAGCGGGGTCTCCTACGAGCGGTACTTC
CDR3: CARSPPTSGVSYERYF
size: .
J: TRBJ2-7
V: TRBV4-2
D: TRBD2

DNA: TGTGCCAGCAGTGAAGCGCTATGCCTCTTTAGCACAGATACGCAGTATTTT
CDR3: CASSEALCLFSTDTQYF
size: few
J: TRBJ2-3
V: TRBV2
D: .

DNA: TGCGACAGCAGCCAAGGGCCAAACGGCCTACACAATGAGCAGTTCTTC
CDR3: CDSSQGPNGLHNEQFF
size: .
J: TRBJ2-1
V: TRBV4-2
D: .

DNA: TGTGCCAGCAGCTTAGATCCCGCCGGCTATGGCTACACCTTC
CDR3: CASSLDPAGYGYTF
size: .
J: TRBJ1-2
V: TRBV11-2
D: .

DNA: TGCGCCAGCAGTGGAAGCGGGAGGTACAATGAGCAGTTCTTC
CDR3: CASSGSGRYNEQFF
size: .
J: TRBJ2-1
V: TRBV10-2
D: TRBD2

DNA: TGCGCCAGCAGCCGAGGGGGGGGGACAGGGGGCGACGAGCAGTACTTC
CDR3: CASSRGGGTGGDEQYF
size: .
J: TRBJ2-7
V: TRBV4-1
D: TRBD1

DNA: TGTGCCAGCAGCCGGACAGATACGAACACTGAAGCTTTCTTT
CDR3: CASSRTDTNTEAFF
size: .
J: TRBJ1-1
V: TRBV3-1
D: .

DNA: TGTGCCAGCAGTCAGGGGTGGACTGAAGCTTTCTTT
CDR3: CASSQGWTEAFF
size: once
J: TRBJ1-1
V: TRBV6-5
D: .

DNA: TGCAATGCTAGTCTACCGGGACTAGCGGGAATGAATGAGCTGTTCTTC
CDR3: CNASLPGLAGMNELFF
size: once
J: TRBJ2-1
V: TRBV20-1
D: TRBD2

DNA: TGTGCCAGCAGTGAAGAAGTCGTAGCATACAATGAGCAGTTCTTC
CDR3: CASSEEVVAYNEQFF
size: large
J: TRBJ2-1
V: TRBV6-1
D: .

DNA: TGTGCCAGCAGCCTTCAGGGTCGGCTAGCCGGTGAGCAGTTCTTC
CDR3: CASSLQGRLAGEQFF
size: .
J: TRBJ2-1
V: TRBV7-8
D: .

DNA: TGCAGTGCTAGAAACCTCGACGAGCAGTACTTC
CDR3: CSARNLDEQYF
size: .
J: TRBJ2-7
V: TRBV20-1
D: .

DNA: TGTGCCAGCAGCTTAGGGGCAGGGGGTACCGGGGAGCTGTTTTTT
CDR3: CASSLGAGGTGELFF
size: .
J: TRBJ2-2
V: TRBV11-2
D: TRBD1

DNA: TGCAGTGCTAACGATCAGGGCTACGAGCAGTACTTC
CDR3: CSANDQGYEQYF
size: once
J: TRBJ2-7
V: TRBV20-1
D: .

DNA: TGCAGTGCTAGGGTCACAGGAAGCTCTGGAAACACCATATATTTT
CDR3: CSARVTGSSGNTIYF
size: many
J: TRBJ1-3
V: TRBV20-1
D: .

DNA: TGTACCAGCAGTGAAGGAATAGCCACAGATACGCAGTATTTT
CDR3: CTSSEGIATDTQYF
size: .
J: TRBJ2-3
V: TRBV6-1
D: .